This paragraph reports one T cell receptor (beta chain). As yet, its antigen is unknown. The data are from a study of shared clonotypes between healthy human individuals. General study points: The authors sampled blood alone, and tissue repertoires likely differ. Sharing across a few donors was seen in 4% to 6.5% of naive CD4 clonotypes. The study found lower generation probabilities in non-shared clonotypes than in those shared by all four donors.

Libraries were prepared by immunoSEQ multiplex PCR; TCRdb keeps only in-frame clonotypes and omits some of them. The sample lists over a million clones, roughly 98% seen once, with around 0.47% in the top ten. V lost 6 bases and J lost 15, with 15 bases in between. CDR1 and CDR2 (germline): MDHEN, SYDVKM. This CDR3 region has 11 residues. The specimen sequenced was naive CD4+ T cells sorted from blood. As for subset: CD45RA+ positively selected. The source is a man under 40 in good health. This chain uses TRBV28 with TRBJ2-1; D is perhaps TRBD2 (6 bases). CDR3 region: CASRRGGDLFF. CDR3 sequence (DNA): TGTGCCAGCAGACGGGGAGGAGATCTGTTCTTC.